The rows below give T cell receptor beta chains drawn from one sample of a study of human T cells and chemical hapten exposure. TCRdb itself ran the RACE reads through MiXCR, one entry per CDR3 protein. The sample holds some 360,000 distinct CDR3 sequences, about 5.1% seen once. Sample: whole blood, taken in connection with sensitization to the hapten diphenylcyclopropenone (DPC). The receptors come from a woman in her fifties or sixties with alopecia areata. Some clones in this sample may be carry-over from other donors' samples. Each CDR3 is given with its conserved first and last residue. The D gene is left open where the match is weak.

>TRBD2|TRBV7-2|TRBJ2-3
CASSLEGLATDTQYF
>TRBD2|TRBV27|TRBJ2-1
CASSLKRGTYNEQFF
>NA|TRBV3-1|TRBJ1-1
CASSLPSEGFAQAFF
>NA|TRBV29-1|TRBJ1-3
CSVEDPRRSSGNTIYF
>NA|TRBV19|TRBJ2-1
CASSIVGHHPSNEQFF
>TRBD2|TRBV6-5|TRBJ2-5
CASSTGLAGGLETQYF
>NA|TRBV5-6|TRBJ1-5
CASSLGLGDQPQHF
>NA|TRBV14|TRBJ1-6
CASSQDYRRQSPLHF
>NA|TRBV20-1|TRBJ1-1
CSARSGTYTEAFF
>TRBD1|TRBV3-1|TRBJ1-2
CASSQDRYRKGALGYTF
>NA|TRBV4-1|TRBJ1-1
CASSHWALGNTEAFF
>NA|TRBV6-2/TRBV6-3|TRBJ2-5
CASNPRGRGIGETQYF
>NA|TRBV29-1|TRBJ1-5
CSAGGGNQPQHF
>NA|TRBV2|TRBJ1-5
CASSEGRPGESNQPQHF
>NA|TRBV28|TRBJ1-5
CASRFSDRIGQPQHF
>NA|TRBV7-9|TRBJ2-7
CASSPGHYEQYF
>NA|TRBV29-1|TRBJ2-3
CSVWERTDTQYF
>NA|TRBV13|TRBJ1-2
CASSLSRPGGRYGYTF
>NA|TRBV6-6|TRBJ2-3
CASSYRVGVSPTDTQYF
>NA|TRBV6-5|TRBJ2-5
CASRDRGTPGETQYF
>NA|TRBV6-5|TRBJ1-6
CASSYEHNSPLHF
>TRBD1|TRBV6-6|TRBJ1-2
CASRNLRGDRATNYGYTF
>NA|TRBV2|TRBJ2-7
CASSEGTTYF
>TRBD2|TRBV2|TRBJ2-1
CASSESSGSTKPRDEQFF
>NA|TRBV12-3/TRBV12-4|TRBJ1-6
CASSSGTSSPLHF
>NA|TRBV5-1|TRBJ1-4
CASSLAGRVEEKLFF
>TRBD2|TRBV7-2|TRBJ2-3
CASSFLGGADTQYF
>TRBD1|TRBV25-1|TRBJ2-6
CASSTGTGTYGANVLTF
>NA|TRBV10-3|TRBJ2-7
CAISGRESYEQYF
>NA|TRBV10-2|TRBJ1-2
CASRGRDYGYTF
>NA|TRBV29-1|TRBJ2-5
CSVGSETQYF
>TRBD2|TRBV20-1|TRBJ2-5
CSAVGLAGQETQYF
>NA|TRBV4-1|TRBJ2-7
CASSQGGTTYEQYF
>TRBD1|TRBV7-2|TRBJ2-7
CASSLPNRGGYEQYF
>NA|TRBV29-1|TRBJ1-5
CSVGGGSNQPQHF
>NA|TRBV5-4|TRBJ1-1
CASSGQPMNTEAFF
>NA|TRBV29-1|TRBJ1-2
CSVESHFNYGYTF
>NA|TRBV10-3|TRBJ2-3
CAISDGGGTDTQYF
>TRBD1|TRBV5-4|TRBJ2-7
CASSPVGTVTYEQYF
>NA|TRBV12-3/TRBV12-4|TRBJ2-1
CASSPPNGNNEQFF
>TRBD1|TRBV12-3/TRBV12-4|TRBJ2-7
CASSLLTGGTNEQYF
>NA|TRBV20-1|TRBJ1-1
CSARDTETMNTEAFF
>NA|TRBV12-3/TRBV12-4|TRBJ1-5
CDQFRYSNQPQHF
>NA|TRBV5-1|TRBJ2-6
CASSSRGQGANVLTF
>TRBD1|TRBV20-1|TRBJ2-7
CSALTGGSPYEQYF
>TRBD2|TRBV5-1|TRBJ2-4
CASSSGLAGPKNIQYF
>NA|TRBV12-3/TRBV12-4|TRBJ1-6
CASSVGRVRDNSPLHF
>TRBD1|TRBV12-3/TRBV12-4|TRBJ2-1
CATYRQGGYNEQFF
>NA|TRBV28|TRBJ2-3
CASSSFGRVDTQYF
>NA|TRBV20-1|TRBJ1-4
CSARERDEKLFF
>NA|TRBV7-8|TRBJ1-1
CASSPAGATEAFF
>NA|TRBV7-9|TRBJ2-1
CASSLGSAEQFF
>NA|TRBV9|TRBJ2-5
CASTDTRQGETQYF
>TRBD2|TRBV3-1|TRBJ2-1
CASSQGLDKTQSSYNEQFF
>NA|TRBV5-6|TRBJ1-1
CASSFGSPNTEAFF